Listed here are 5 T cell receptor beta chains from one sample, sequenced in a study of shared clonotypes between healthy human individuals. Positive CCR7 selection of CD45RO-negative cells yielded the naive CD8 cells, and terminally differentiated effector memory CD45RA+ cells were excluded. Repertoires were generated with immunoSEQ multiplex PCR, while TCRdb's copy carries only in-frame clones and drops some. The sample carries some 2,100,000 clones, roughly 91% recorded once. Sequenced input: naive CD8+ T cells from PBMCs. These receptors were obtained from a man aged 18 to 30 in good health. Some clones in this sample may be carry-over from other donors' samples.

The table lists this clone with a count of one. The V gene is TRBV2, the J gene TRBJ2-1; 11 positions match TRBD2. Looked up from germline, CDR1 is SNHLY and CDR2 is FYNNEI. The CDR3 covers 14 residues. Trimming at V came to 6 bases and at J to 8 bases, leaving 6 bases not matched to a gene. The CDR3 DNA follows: TGTGCCAGCAGATTAGCGGGAGGGCCAGATGAGCAGTTCTTC. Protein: CASRLAGGPDEQFF.

Written as DNA, the CDR3 is TGTGCCAGCAGCCCGGCAGGGGTAGTAGCTTTCTTT. Translated: CASSPAGVVAFF. The chain links TRBV5-5 to TRBJ1-1, with D possibly matching TRBD1 (6 bases). V was trimmed by 4 bases and J by 10 bases, leaving 14 bases between them. Germline lookup yields CDR1 SGHKS and CDR2 YYEKEE (reference sequence). The CDR3 covers 12 residues.

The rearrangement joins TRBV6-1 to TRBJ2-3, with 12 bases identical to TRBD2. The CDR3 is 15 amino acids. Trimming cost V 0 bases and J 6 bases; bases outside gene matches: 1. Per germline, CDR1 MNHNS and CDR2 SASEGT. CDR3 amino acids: CASSEALAGGDTQYF. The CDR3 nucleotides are TGTGCCAGCAGTGAAGCGCTAGCGGGAGGGGATACGCAGTATTTT.

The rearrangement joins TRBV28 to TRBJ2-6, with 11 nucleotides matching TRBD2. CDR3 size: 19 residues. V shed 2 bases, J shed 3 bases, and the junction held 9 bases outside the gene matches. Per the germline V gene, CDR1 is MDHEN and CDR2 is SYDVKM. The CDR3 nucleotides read TGTGCCAGCAGTTTAATGCTAGCGGGAGGCCTCTTTGGGGCCAACGTCCTGACTTTC. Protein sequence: CASSLMLAGGLFGANVLTF. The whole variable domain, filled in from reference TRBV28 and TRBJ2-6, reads DVKVTQSSRYLVKRTGEKVFLECVQDMDHENMFWYRQDPGLGLRLIYFSYDVKMKEKGDIPEGYSVSREKKERFSLILESASTNQTSMYLCASSLMLAGGLFGANVLTFGAGSRLTVL.

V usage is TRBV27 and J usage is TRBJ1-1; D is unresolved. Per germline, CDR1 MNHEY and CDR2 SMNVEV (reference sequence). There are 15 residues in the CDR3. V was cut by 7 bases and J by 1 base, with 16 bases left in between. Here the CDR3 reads CASKLTWAPNTEAFF. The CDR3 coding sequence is TGTGCCAGCAAACTCACCTGGGCCCCGAACACTGAAGCTTTCTTT.